Below are 30 T cell receptor beta chains sequenced from a single sample in a study of T cell responses to AZD1222 COVID-19 vaccine. Profiling relied on immunoSEQ multiplex PCR, and the TCRdb table lists in-frame clones only, not all of them. The sample records 100,000 to 150,000 clones, 85% to 95% being singletons. Specimen: peripheral blood, collected on day 0 of AZD1222 vaccination. These receptors all stem from an adult in good health.

The chain is built from TRBV9 and TRBJ1-2; D is ambiguous. The CDR3 extends over 13 amino acids. Trimming pared 1 base from V and 2 bases from J, leaving 6 bases between. CDR1 and CDR2 from the germline V gene are SGDLS and YYNGEE. In DNA form, the CDR3 reads TGTGCCAGCAGCGTATTGGGGAACTATGGCTACACCTTC. Amino acid sequence: CASSVLGNYGYTF.

The chain links TRBV4-3 to TRBJ1-3; no clear D gene. The V gene's germline CDR1 is LGHNA and CDR2 YSLEER. The CDR3 is made up of 13 amino acids. V shed 0 bases and J shed 4 bases, with 4 bases lying between them. CDR3 DNA sequence: TGCGCCAGCAGCCAAGAGTCGGGAAACACCATATATTTT. Translation gives CASSQESGNTIYF.

This chain joins TRBV19 and TRBJ2-5; 8 nucleotides match TRBD1. The CDR3 is 15 residues long. Trimming cost V 6 bases and J 5 bases; bases outside gene matches: 11. Germline loops: CDR1 LNHDA, CDR2 SQIVND (reference sequence). In DNA, the CDR3 is TGTGCCAGTAGGTTATCGACAGGGGCTGGGGAGACCCAGTACTTC. The encoded protein is CASRLSTGAGETQYF.

The J gene is TRBJ1-2, the V gene TRBV7-2; no definite D call. CDR1 SGHTA and CDR2 FQGNSA come from the germline V gene. The length of the CDR3 is 14 residues. Trimming cost V 1 base and J 4 bases, with 10 bases left between them. CDR3 DNA sequence: TGTGCCAGCAGCTTAGTGGGAGGGAGCTATGGCTACACCTTC. This sequence encodes CASSLVGGSYGYTF.

This rearrangement joins TRBV7-2 to TRBJ2-1; D perhaps matches TRBD2 (5 bases). There are 15 residues in the CDR3. Trimming left V 2 bases short and J 6 bases short, with 14 bases between. Germline CDR1 and CDR2: SGHTA and FQGNSA. The CDR3 DNA follows: TGTGCCAGCAGCTTATGGGGAGCGGAGGTCAATGAGCAGTTCTTC. This translates into CASSLWGAEVNEQFF.

The CDR3 protein is CASSLVGQETQYF. Here the CDR3 DNA reads TGTGCCAGCAGCTTGGTGGGCCAAGAGACCCAGTACTTC. This rearrangement joins TRBV5-4 to TRBJ2-5; D is ambiguous. This CDR3 contains 13 residues. V lost 0 bases, J lost 1 base, and 4 bases lay in between. From germline, CDR1 is SGHNT and CDR2 YYREEE (reference sequence).

V is TRBV18 and J is TRBJ1-1; D call uncertain. V gave up 6 bases and J gave up 0 bases, with 20 bases separating them. The CDR3 is 17 residues long. CDR1 and CDR2 (germline): KGHSH, LQKENI. In DNA form, the CDR3 reads TGTGCCAGCTCGATCGGGAGCCAGTGGGTCCTGAACACTGAAGCTTTCTTT. This translates into CASSIGSQWVLNTEAFF.

V is TRBV6-5 and J is TRBJ2-1; 8 bases line up with TRBD2. The junction had 5 bases not matched to a gene; V was cut back by 4 bases and J by 0 bases. CDR1 MNHEY and CDR2 SVGAGI come from the germline V gene. The CDR3 has 16 residues. The CDR3 loop reads CASSSIAGSSYNEQFF. Here the CDR3 DNA reads TGTGCCAGCAGTTCGATAGCGGGAAGCTCCTACAATGAGCAGTTCTTC.

The CDR3 region has the DNA TGTGCCAGCAGCCCCTCCCTGTGGGGGGGGGAGAACGAGCAGTACTTC. Protein sequence: CASSPSLWGGENEQYF. The chain uses TRBV11-1 and TRBJ2-7; the match to TRBD2 covers 7 bases. This CDR3 comprises 16 residues. V gave up 5 bases and J gave up 5 bases; unmatched junction bases: 15. CDR1 and CDR2 (germline): SGHAT, FQDESV (reference sequence).

The CDR3: CASSRGAANTGELFF. CDR3 in DNA: TGTGCCAGCAGCCGCGGAGCCGCGAACACCGGGGAGCTGTTTTTT. The chain has TRBV6-2 or TRBV6-3 and TRBJ2-2, with D hard to call. V lost 6 bases and J lost 0, with 11 bases in between. The CDR3 runs to 15 residues. Germline V gene lookup returns CDR1 MNHEY and CDR2 SVGEGT.

The V call is TRBV18, the J call TRBJ1-1; the D is unclear. Germline V gene sequence: CDR1 KGHSH, CDR2 LQKENI. The V gene lost 5 bases and the J gene lost 1 base, with 11 bases spanning the gap. The CDR3 consists of 14 residues. CDR3 sequence: CASSSVGGNTEAFF. CDR3 nucleotide sequence: TGTGCCAGCTCATCCGTTGGCGGGAACACTGAAGCTTTCTTT. The variable domain in full, completed from reference TRBV18 and TRBJ1-1, reads NAGVMQNPRHLVRRRGQEARLRCSPMKGHSHVYWYRQLPEEGLKFMVYLQKENIIDESGMPKERFSAEFPKEGPSILRIQQVVRGDSAAYFCASSSVGGNTEAFFGQGTRLTVV.

This chain uses TRBV3-1 (or the pseudogene TRBV3-2) with TRBJ2-3; a possible D gene is TRBD2 (6 bases). Between the trimmed V and J ends, which lost 0 bases and 8 bases, there was a span of 21 bases. The CDR3 length is 17 residues. CDR1 is LGHDT, CDR2 YNNKEL, per germline (reference sequence). The DNA of the CDR3 is TGTGCCAGCAGCCAAGATTGGGGACTCCCGAAATCTGGTACGCAGTATTTT. Translated: CASSQDWGLPKSGTQYF.

The V and J genes are TRBV21-1 and TRBJ1-2; whether TRBD1, the table's D call, matches the DNA was not checked. TRBV21-1 is a known pseudogene. CDR3 length equals 14 residues. The CDR3 DNA is TGTGCCAGCAGCAAAGGTGACAGGGGCCATGGCTACACCTTC. It is translated as CASSKGDRGHGYTF.

The chain has TRBV30 and TRBJ1-1, with D possibly matching TRBD1 (6 bases). This CDR3 has 12 residues. Germline CDR1 GTSNPN, CDR2 SVGIG (reference sequence). Trimming pared 4 bases from V and 6 bases from J, leaving 12 bases between. The CDR3 here is CAWTRGGAEAFF. The CDR3 DNA follows: TGTGCCTGGACGAGAGGGGGGGCTGAAGCTTTCTTT.

The V and J genes are TRBV6-4 and TRBJ2-7; D is unclear. V gave up 4 bases and J gave up 7 bases, with 14 bases separating them. The CDR3 runs to 13 residues. The V gene's germline CDR1 is MRHNA and CDR2 SNTAGT. The CDR3 DNA sequence: TGTGCCAGCAGTGCCCTACGGTCGCGGGAGCAGTACGTC. It is translated as CASSALRSREQYV.

CDR3: CASSSLTGRTEAFF. In DNA, the CDR3 is TGTGCCAGCAGCTCTCTGACAGGGAGGACTGAAGCTTTCTTT. The J gene is TRBJ1-1, the V gene TRBV5-4; 7 bases match TRBD1. J was trimmed by 5 bases and V by 3 bases; bases with no gene match: 7. The CDR3 sequence is 14 residues long. The germline CDR1 and CDR2 sequences are SGHNT and YYREEE (reference sequence).

This clone has just one count. The chain recombines TRBV11-2 with TRBJ2-2, with D possibly TRBD2 on 6 matching bases. Germline V gene lookup returns CDR1 SGHAT and CDR2 FQNNGV. Between the trimmed V and J ends, which lost 3 bases and 5 bases, there was a span of 13 bases. The CDR3 extends over 15 amino acids. In nucleotides, the CDR3 is TGTGCCAGCAGCTTGGGGACTGTTGGGACCGGGGAGCTGTTTTTT. Translating it yields CASSLGTVGTGELFF. Drawing the rest from reference TRBV11-2 and TRBJ2-2, the complete variable domain is EAGVAQSPRYKIIEKRQSVAFWCNPISGHATLYWYQQILGQGPKLLIQFQNNGVVDDSQLPKDRFSAERLKGVDSTLKIQPAKLEDSAVYLCASSLGTVGTGELFFGEGSRLTVL.

The V and J genes are TRBV4-1 and TRBJ2-1; TRBD2 matches at 9 bases. The CDR3 is made up of 17 amino acids. V was clipped by 1 base and J by 4 bases; unmatched bases: 8. CDR1 and CDR2 from the germline V gene are MGHRA and YSYEKL. CDR3 sequence: CASSQVGSGRKYNEQFF. CDR3 bases: TGCGCCAGCAGCCAAGTTGGGAGCGGGAGGAAATACAATGAGCAGTTCTTC.

This chain uses TRBV5-4 with TRBJ1-2, with 9 positions matching TRBD1. Germline V gene sequence: CDR1 SGHNT, CDR2 YYREEE (reference sequence). Unmatched junction bases numbered 2, after V lost 2 bases and J lost 0 bases. The length of the CDR3 is 15 residues. The CDR3 loop reads CASSFWDRANYGYTF. The CDR3 DNA follows: TGTGCCAGCAGCTTTTGGGACAGGGCTAACTATGGCTACACCTTC. The complete variable domain, with remaining parts taken from reference TRBV5-4 and TRBJ1-2, reads ETGVTQSPTHLIKTRGQQVTLRCSSQSGHNTVSWYQQALGQGPQFIFQYYREEENGRGNFPPRFSGLQFPNYSSELNVNALELDDSALYLCASSFWDRANYGYTFGSGTRLTVV.

The chain is built from TRBV5-1 and TRBJ2-3; D possibly matches TRBD1 or TRBD2 (5 bases each). The CDR3 loop spans 17 amino acids. The germline V and J ends were trimmed by 6 bases and 1 base, with 21 bases remaining between them. In germline, CDR1 is SGHRS, CDR2 YFSETQ. The DNA for the CDR3 is TGCGCCAGCACCGAGGGGAAGAGGCACACGGGCACAGATACGCAGTATTTT. Amino acids: CASTEGKRHTGTDTQYF.

The chain couples TRBV3-1 (or the pseudogene TRBV3-2) to TRBJ1-3; D ambiguous. Germline V gene sequence: CDR1 LGHDT, CDR2 YNNKEL (reference sequence). The V gene lost 0 bases and the J gene lost 0 bases, with 6 bases spanning the gap. This CDR3 comprises 15 residues. The CDR3 DNA reads as TGTGCCAGCAGCCAAGACACAGTCTCTGGAAACACCATATATTTT. Its protein is CASSQDTVSGNTIYF.

V gene TRBV6-2 or TRBV6-3 combines with J gene TRBJ2-1; D may correspond to TRBD1 or TRBD2 (7 bases each). Germline values: CDR1 MNHEY, CDR2 SVGEGT. This CDR3 comprises 14 residues. Trimming stripped 5 bases from V and 7 bases from J, with 15 bases between. Here the CDR3 DNA reads TGTGCCAGCAGTGGGAGGGCCAGGGGGAATGAGCAGTTCTTC. It yields the protein CASSGRARGNEQFF.

This CDR3 reads CASSEGSNQPQHF. The CDR3 DNA follows: TGTGCCAGCAGTGAGGGTAGCAATCAGCCCCAGCATTTT. The chain is built from TRBV7-2 and TRBJ1-5; no clear D. The V gene lost 6 bases and the J gene lost 0 bases, with 6 bases spanning the gap. This CDR3 has 13 amino acids. The V gene's germline CDR1 is SGHTA and CDR2 FQGNSA.

This chain connects TRBV9 to TRBJ2-1; tentative D call: TRBD1 (6 bases). The CDR3 spans 14 residues. The germline V gene encodes CDR1 SGDLS and CDR2 YYNGEE. The ends were cut back, 4 bases at V and 9 bases at J, with 17 bases in the middle. The CDR3 loop is CASSRGSPRGEQFF. CDR3 sequence (DNA): TGTGCCAGCAGCAGAGGGTCGCCCAGGGGTGAGCAGTTCTTC.

The chain is built from TRBV2 and TRBJ2-7; 10 bases are a match to TRBD2. From germline, CDR1 is SNHLY and CDR2 FYNNEI. This CDR3 region has 15 residues. The J segment lost 5 bases and the V segment lost 3 bases, leaving 7 bases of the junction unmatched. Here the CDR3 reads CASSDSGLAVDEQYF. CDR3 sequence (DNA): TGTGCCAGCAGTGATTCTGGACTAGCGGTGGACGAGCAGTACTTC.

The chain links TRBV9 to TRBJ1-1, with TRBD1 matching 10 bases. Germline lookup yields CDR1 SGDLS and CDR2 YYNGEE. V lost 3 bases and J lost 2; bases outside the gene matches: 7. There are 16 residues in the CDR3. CDR3 bases: TGTGCCAGCAGCGGGACAGGGGGGCCACTAAACACTGAAGCTTTCTTT. It encodes CASSGTGGPLNTEAFF.

This clone has only a few counts. The chain recombines TRBV4-2 with TRBJ2-2; no firm D call. V lost 7 bases and J 1 base, leaving 13 bases between the germline ends. The CDR3 has 15 residues. CDR1 and CDR2 from the germline V gene are LGHNA and YNFKEQ. The CDR3 sequence is CASTPRLGNTGELFF. In nucleotides, the CDR3 is TGTGCCAGCACCCCCCGCTTGGGGAACACCGGGGAGCTGTTTTTT.

The chain is built from TRBV19 and TRBJ1-1; D is unresolved. The germline CDR1 and CDR2 sequences are LNHDA and SQIVND (reference sequence). V was clipped by 0 bases and J by 1 base, with 3 bases between them. The CDR3 consists of 13 residues. As DNA, the CDR3 is TGTGCCAGTAGTATAGAGTGGAACACTGAAGCTTTCTTT. Protein product: CASSIEWNTEAFF.

The chain couples TRBV5-6 to TRBJ2-1; 7 bases match TRBD2. This CDR3 region has 14 residues. V gave up 1 base and J gave up 6 bases; unmatched junction bases: 4. Per germline, CDR1 SGHDT and CDR2 YYEEEE. As DNA, the CDR3 is TGTGCCAGCAGCTTGACGACTAGCCGCAATGAGCAGTTCTTC. Its translation is CASSLTTSRNEQFF.

V gene TRBV18 combines with J gene TRBJ1-2, with a possible D match to TRBD1 (5 bases). The CDR3 has 15 residues. The germline V gene has CDR1 KGHSH and CDR2 LQKENI. V lost 0 bases and J 1 base, leaving 9 bases between the germline ends. In DNA form, the CDR3 reads TGTGCCAGCTCACCACCAGGGGAAAGTAACTATGGCTACACCTTC. Protein sequence: CASSPPGESNYGYTF.